The rows below give T cell receptor beta chains drawn from one sample of a study of PD-1 blockade in mismatch repair-deficient tumors. The repertoire was sequenced with immunoSEQ multiplex PCR; TCRdb's copy has only in-frame clones and lacks some. The sample lists 35,000 to 40,000 clones; around 79% were seen once. The material sequenced was peripheral blood, taken 4 weeks after starting pembrolizumab. Source of these receptors: an adult with mismatch repair-deficient cancer. Both conserved end residues are part of each CDR3. Where a row states a size, it is once, few, many or the class of an expanded clone; other rows omit it.

TRBV4-1	-	CASSQKGLAGAELFF
TRBV29-1	-	CSGIEGTDTQYF
TRBV28	-	CASSLGQGRNTEAFF
TRBV5-1	-	CASSGGQSTTYEQYF
TRBV2	-	CAAAGGSTGELFF
TRBV7-6	-	CASSPHNRGPGANVLTF
TRBV6-5	-	CASSPFLLGETQYF
TRBV30	-	CAWSVAGGYEQYF
TRBV6-6	-	CASKRRDRGVGEQYF
TRBV6-4	-	CASSTGYSEQFF
TRBV7-8	-	CASSRLRSFAYEQYF
TRBV28	-	CASRTRYEQYF
TRBV29-1	once	CSVVTSGQYNEQFF
TRBV6-4	many	CASSEGTGGNEQFF
TRBV2	-	CANSQGGTYNEQFF
TRBV7-8	-	CASSHGTDTQYF
TRBV5-4	-	CASSPGLAGTDTQYF
TRBV5-1	-	CASSQGATNEKLFF
TRBV13	-	CASSPPVTGVHEQYF
TRBV30	once	CAWSGRVRGTEAFF
TRBV19	-	CASSRARGETQYF
TRBV7-9	few	CASRHPLDRVHGSHETQYF
TRBV13	-	CASSLAAFGIRTDTQYF
TRBV28	few	CASSSGLALLVDTQYF
TRBV4-3	-	CASSQREGTGANVLTF
TRBV6-5	-	CASSSSSYEQYF
TRBV11-3	-	CASSSPYLGQAHSSTDTQYF
TRBV7-6	once	CASSLAQGTYEQYF
TRBV7-9	-	CASTNAGATEAFF
TRBV2	-	CASSERGQETQYF
TRBV10-1	once	CASSDPARNRGNNEQFF
TRBV2	-	CASSATPRLAGFPYNEQFF
TRBV15	-	CATSRGLAGLYNEQFF
TRBV19	-	CASSGGWHRRAFF
TRBV30	-	CAWSAGSYEQYF
TRBV5-4	-	CASSNIGQGGNYGYTF
TRBV6-4	-	CASSIKRPYPYNEQFF
TRBV4-1	-	CASSQGGLAGSYNEQFF
TRBV19	-	CASSMVGQGTSEAFF
TRBV30	-	CAWQRVQSTDTQYF
TRBV7-9	-	CASSSSTGLQSRYYEQYF
TRBV7-9	-	CASSSRVDTQYF
TRBV30	-	CAWSDFRGRGQPQHF
TRBV30	once	CAWSVMGEGRMNTEAFF
TRBV2	-	CASSDFVLRTRYSYNEQFF
TRBV28	-	CASSLVFQINQPQHF
TRBV4-3	-	CASSQDWGQGPYEQYF
TRBV5-4	-	CASSLSRSYNEQFF
TRBV11-3	-	CASSAMMGHEQYF
TRBV11-2	-	CASSFGSSDEQYF
TRBV18	-	CASSPPTRGEAFF
TRBV4-2	medium-sized	CASSQDTGTGVEKLFF
TRBV5-1	medium-sized	CASSWGTSGTSTDTQYF
TRBV30	-	CASRGFPGNTIYF
TRBV5-1	-	CASSLVMTGDGYTF
TRBV6-4	-	CASSDSGTSGTDTQYF
TRBV2	-	CASSRDESYEQYF
TRBV11-2	-	CASSPSLDQETQYF